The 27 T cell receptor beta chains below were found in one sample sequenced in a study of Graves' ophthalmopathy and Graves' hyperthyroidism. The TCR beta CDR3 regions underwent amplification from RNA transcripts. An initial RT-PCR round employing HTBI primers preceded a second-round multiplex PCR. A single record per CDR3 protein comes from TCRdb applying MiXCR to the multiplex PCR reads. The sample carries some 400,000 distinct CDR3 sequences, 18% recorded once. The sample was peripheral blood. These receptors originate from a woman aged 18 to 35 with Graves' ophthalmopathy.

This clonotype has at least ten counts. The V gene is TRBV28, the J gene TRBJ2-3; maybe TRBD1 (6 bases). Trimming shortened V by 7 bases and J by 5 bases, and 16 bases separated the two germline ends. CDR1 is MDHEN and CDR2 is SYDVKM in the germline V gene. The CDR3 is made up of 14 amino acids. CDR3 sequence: CASTQGMGVDTQYF. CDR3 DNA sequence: TGTGCCAGCACGCAGGGGATGGGAGTAGATACGCAGTATTTT.

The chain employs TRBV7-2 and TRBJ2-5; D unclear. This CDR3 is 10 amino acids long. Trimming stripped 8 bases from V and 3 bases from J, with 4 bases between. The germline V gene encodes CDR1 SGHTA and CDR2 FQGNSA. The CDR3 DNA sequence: TGTGCCAGCGGAAAAGAGACCCAGTACTTC. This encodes CASGKETQYF.

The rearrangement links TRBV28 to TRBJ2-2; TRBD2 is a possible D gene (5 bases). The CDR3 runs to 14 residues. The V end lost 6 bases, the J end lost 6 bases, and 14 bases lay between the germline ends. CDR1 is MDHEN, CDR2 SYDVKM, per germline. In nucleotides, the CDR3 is TGTGCCAGCAGCACCAGACTACAACCCGGGGAGCTGTTTTTT. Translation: CASSTRLQPGELFF.

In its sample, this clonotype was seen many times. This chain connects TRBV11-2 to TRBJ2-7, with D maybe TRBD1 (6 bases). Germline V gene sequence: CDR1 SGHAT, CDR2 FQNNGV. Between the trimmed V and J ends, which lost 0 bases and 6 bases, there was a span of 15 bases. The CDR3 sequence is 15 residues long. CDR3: CASSLEAGVVAEQYF. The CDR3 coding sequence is TGTGCCAGCAGCTTAGAAGCAGGGGTGGTAGCCGAGCAGTACTTC.

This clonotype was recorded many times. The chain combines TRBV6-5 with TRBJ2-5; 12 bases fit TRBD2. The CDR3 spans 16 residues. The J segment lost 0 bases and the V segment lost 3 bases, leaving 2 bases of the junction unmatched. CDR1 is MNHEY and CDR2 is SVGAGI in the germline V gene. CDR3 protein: CASSYLAGGNQETQYF. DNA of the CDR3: TGTGCCAGCAGTTATCTAGCGGGGGGGAACCAAGAGACCCAGTACTTC.

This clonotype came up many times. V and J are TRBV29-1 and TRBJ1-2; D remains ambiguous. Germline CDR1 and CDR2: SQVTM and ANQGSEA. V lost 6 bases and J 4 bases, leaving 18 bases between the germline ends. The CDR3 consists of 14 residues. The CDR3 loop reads CSVSNSGSAYGYTF. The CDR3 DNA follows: TGCAGCGTAAGCAACTCCGGGTCCGCCTATGGCTACACCTTC.

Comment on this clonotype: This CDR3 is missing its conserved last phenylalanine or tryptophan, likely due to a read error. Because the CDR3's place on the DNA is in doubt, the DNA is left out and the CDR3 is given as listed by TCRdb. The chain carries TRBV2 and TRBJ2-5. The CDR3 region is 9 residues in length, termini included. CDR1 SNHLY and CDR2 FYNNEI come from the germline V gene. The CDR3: CASSDPIYL.

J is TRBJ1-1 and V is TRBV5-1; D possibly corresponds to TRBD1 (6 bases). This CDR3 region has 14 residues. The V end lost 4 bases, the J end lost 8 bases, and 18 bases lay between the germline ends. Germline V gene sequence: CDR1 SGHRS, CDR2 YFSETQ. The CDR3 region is CASSVTGIGVEAFF. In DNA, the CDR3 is TGCGCCAGCAGCGTGACAGGTATTGGGGTCGAAGCTTTCTTT.

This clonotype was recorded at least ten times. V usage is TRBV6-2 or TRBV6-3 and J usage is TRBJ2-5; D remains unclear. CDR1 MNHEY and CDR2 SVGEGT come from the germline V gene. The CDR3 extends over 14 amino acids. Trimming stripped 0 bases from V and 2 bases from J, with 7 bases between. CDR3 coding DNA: TGTGCCAGCAGTTACTCAAGAGTTCAAGAGACCCAGTACTTC. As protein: CASSYSRVQETQYF.

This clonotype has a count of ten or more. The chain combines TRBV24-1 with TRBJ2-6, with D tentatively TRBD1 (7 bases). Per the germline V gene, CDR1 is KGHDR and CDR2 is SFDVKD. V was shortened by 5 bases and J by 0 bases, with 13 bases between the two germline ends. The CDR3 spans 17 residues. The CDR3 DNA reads TGTGCCACCAGTGCCGCGGGGACAGTCTCTGGGGCCAACGTCCTGACTTTC. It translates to CATSAAGTVSGANVLTF.

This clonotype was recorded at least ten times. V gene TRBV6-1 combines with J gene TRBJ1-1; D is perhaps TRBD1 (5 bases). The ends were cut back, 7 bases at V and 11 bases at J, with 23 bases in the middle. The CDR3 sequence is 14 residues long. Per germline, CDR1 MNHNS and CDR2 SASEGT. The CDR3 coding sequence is TGTGCCAGCAACCTCCTCTGGACACCTAAAGGGGCTTTCTTT. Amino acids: CASNLLWTPKGAFF.

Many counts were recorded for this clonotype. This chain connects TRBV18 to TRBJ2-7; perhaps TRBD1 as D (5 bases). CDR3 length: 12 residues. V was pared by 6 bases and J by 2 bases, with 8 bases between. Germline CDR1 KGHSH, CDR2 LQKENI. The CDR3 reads CASSDIPYEQYF. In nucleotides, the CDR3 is TGTGCCAGCTCGGACATTCCCTACGAGCAGTACTTC.

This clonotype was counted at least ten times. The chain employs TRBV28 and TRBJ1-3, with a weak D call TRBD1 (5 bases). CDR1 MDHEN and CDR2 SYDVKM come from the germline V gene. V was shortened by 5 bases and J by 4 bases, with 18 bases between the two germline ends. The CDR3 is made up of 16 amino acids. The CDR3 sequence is CASSPLQGPVGNTIYF. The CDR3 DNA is TGTGCCAGCAGTCCTCTGCAGGGTCCGGTCGGAAACACCATATATTTT.

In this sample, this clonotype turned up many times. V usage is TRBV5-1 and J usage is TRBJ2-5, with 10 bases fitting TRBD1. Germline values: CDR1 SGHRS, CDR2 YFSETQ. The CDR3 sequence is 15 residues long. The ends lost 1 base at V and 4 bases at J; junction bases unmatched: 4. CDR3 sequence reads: CASSLQGQGRETQYF. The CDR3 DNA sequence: TGCGCCAGCAGCTTGCAGGGACAGGGGCGAGAGACCCAGTACTTC.

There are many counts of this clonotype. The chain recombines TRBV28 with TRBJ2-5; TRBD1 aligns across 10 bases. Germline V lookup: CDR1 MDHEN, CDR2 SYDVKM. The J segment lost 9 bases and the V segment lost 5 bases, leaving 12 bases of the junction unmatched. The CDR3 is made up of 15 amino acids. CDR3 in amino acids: CASSTDRGISWAQYF. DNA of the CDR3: TGTGCCAGCAGTACGGACAGGGGGATCTCATGGGCCCAGTACTTC.

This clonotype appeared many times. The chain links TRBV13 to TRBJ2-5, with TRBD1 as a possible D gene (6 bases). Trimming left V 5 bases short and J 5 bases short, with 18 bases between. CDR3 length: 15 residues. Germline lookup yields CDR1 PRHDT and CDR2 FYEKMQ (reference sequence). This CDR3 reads CASSPKQGTWETQYF. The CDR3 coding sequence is TGTGCCAGCAGCCCAAAACAGGGAACTTGGGAGACCCAGTACTTC. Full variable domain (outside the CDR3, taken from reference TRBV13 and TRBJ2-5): AAGVIQSPRHLIKEKRETATLKCYPIPRHDTVYWYQQGPGQDPQFLISFYEKMQSDKGSIPDRFSAQQFSDYHSELNMSSLELGDSALYFCASSPKQGTWETQYFGPGTRLLVL.

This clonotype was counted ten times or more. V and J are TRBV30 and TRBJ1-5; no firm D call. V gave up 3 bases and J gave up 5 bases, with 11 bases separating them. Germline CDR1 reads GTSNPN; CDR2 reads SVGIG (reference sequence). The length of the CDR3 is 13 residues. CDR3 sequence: CAWSPDVDQPQHF. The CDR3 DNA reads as TGTGCCTGGAGCCCTGACGTGGATCAGCCCCAGCATTTT.

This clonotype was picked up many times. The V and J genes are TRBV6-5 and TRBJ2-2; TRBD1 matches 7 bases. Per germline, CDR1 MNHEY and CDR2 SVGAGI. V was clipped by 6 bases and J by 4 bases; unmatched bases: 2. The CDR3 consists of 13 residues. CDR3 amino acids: CASRRQGTGELFF. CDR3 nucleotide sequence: TGTGCCAGCAGGCGACAGGGCACCGGGGAGCTGTTTTTT.

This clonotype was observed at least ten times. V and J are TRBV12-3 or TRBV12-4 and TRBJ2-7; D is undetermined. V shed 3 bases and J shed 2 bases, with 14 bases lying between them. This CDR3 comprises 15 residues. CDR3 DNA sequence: TGTGCCAGCAGTTTTCAGGCCGCAGCCACCTACGAGCAGTACTTC. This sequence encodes CASSFQAAATYEQYF.

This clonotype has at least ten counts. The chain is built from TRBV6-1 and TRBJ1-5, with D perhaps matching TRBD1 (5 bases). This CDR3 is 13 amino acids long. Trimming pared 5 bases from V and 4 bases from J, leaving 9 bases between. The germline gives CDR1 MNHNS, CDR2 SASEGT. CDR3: CASSSQGNQPQHF. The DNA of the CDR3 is TGTGCCAGCAGTAGCCAGGGAAATCAGCCCCAGCATTTT.

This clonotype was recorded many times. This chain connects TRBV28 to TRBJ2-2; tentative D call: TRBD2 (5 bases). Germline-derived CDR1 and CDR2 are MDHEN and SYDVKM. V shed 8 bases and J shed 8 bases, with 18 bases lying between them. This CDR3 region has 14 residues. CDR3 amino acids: CASELSGVQGELFF. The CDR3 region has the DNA TGTGCCAGCGAACTTTCCGGGGTCCAGGGGGAGCTGTTTTTT.

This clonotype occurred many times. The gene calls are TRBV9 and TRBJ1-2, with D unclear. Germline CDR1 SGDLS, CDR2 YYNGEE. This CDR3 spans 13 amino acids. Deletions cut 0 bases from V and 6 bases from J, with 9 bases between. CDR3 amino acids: CASSVDSGNGYTF. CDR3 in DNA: TGTGCCAGCAGCGTAGATTCCGGGAATGGCTACACCTTC.

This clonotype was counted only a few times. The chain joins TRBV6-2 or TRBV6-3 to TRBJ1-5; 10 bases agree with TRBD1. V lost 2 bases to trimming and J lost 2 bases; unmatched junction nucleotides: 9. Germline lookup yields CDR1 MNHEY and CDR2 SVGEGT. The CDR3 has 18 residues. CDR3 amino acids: CASSYERTGGVRNQPQHF. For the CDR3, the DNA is TGTGCCAGCAGTTACGAGCGGACAGGGGGGGTGCGCAATCAGCCCCAGCATTTT.

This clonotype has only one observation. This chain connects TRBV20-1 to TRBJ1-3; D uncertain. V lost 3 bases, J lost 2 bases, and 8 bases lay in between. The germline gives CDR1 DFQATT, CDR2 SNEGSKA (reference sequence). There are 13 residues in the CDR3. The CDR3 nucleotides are TGCAGTGCTAGTACCCAGCCTGGAAACACCATATATTTT. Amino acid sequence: CSASTQPGNTIYF.

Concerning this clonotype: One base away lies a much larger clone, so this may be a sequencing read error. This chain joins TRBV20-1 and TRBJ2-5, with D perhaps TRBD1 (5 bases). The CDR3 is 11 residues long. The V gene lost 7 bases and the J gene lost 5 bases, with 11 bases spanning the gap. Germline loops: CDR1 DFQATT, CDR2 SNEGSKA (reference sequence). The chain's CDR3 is CSGMGHETQYF. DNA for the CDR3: TGCAGTGGTATGGGGCATGAGACCCAGTACTTC.

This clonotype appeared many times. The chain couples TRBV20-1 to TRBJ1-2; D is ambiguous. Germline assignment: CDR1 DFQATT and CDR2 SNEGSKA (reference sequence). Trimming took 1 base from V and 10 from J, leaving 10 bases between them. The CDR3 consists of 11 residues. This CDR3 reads CSARVDFAYTF. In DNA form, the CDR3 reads TGCAGTGCTAGAGTTGACTTTGCCTACACCTTC.

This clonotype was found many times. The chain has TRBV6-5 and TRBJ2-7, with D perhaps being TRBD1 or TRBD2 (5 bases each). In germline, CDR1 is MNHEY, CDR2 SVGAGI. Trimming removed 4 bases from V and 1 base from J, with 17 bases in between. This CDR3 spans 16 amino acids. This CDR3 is CASSFGRDGLSYEQYF. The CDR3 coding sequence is TGTGCCAGCAGTTTCGGCAGGGACGGCCTTTCCTACGAGCAGTACTTC.